This T cell receptor (beta chain) was sequenced for a study of blood T cells in healthy people across ages. Germline CDR1 and CDR2: SGHTA and FQGNSA. V was cut by 3 bases and J by 1 base, with 16 bases left in between. This CDR3 has 16 amino acids. This clonotype was detected many times. Alongside a J-beta primer mix, a sample-barcoded 5' primer served in a second PCR lasting roughly 6 to 11 cycles. TCRdb fed the 5' RACE reads into MiXCR, producing one record per CDR3 protein. The sample holds about 930,000 distinct CDR3 sequences; 25% to 30% are singletons and the top ten take more than 8.5%. The sample was also linked to a second study, of T cells of mothers and their children. That paper states: Maternal samples each gave over 8.5 million TCR beta CDR3 reads, and child samples a few million each.

The TCR was taken from a woman in her thirties or forties in good health. The chain links TRBV7-2 to TRBJ2-7; D is unresolved. The material sequenced was blood. CDR3 coding DNA: TGTGCCAGCAGCTTGGCCATTGGGGTTAGTTCCTACGAGCAGTACTTC. This encodes CASSLAIGVSSYEQYF.